What follows is one TCR beta chain and its context. The sample belongs to a study of blood T cell repertoires in COVID-19. Study as a whole: PBMCs, B-cell-depleted T cells, or T cells provided the cDNA or gDNA that made up the material.

Profiled with immunoSEQ multiplex PCR; TCRdb holds only in-frame clones, not every one. The table records more than 140,000 clones, 80% to 90% of them present only once. The CDR3 has 18 residues. V shed 5 bases, J shed 5 bases, and the junction held 20 bases outside the gene matches. Germline loops: CDR1 SEHNR, CDR2 FQNEAQ (reference sequence). Sequenced sample: peripheral blood. V is TRBV7-9 and J is TRBJ2-5; 7 nucleotides align to TRBD2. The receptor comes from a woman aged 45-59 years in a cohort sampled during active or convalescent COVID-19. The CDR3 protein is CASSDTLWGGTSRETQYF. CDR3 nucleotides: TGTGCCAGCAGCGACACTCTATGGGGAGGGACTTCCCGGGAGACCCAGTACTTC.